The entry that follows covers one TCR beta chain sequence. Its target is not known. These data originate in a study of shared clonotypes between healthy human individuals. Whole-study context: Researchers drew samples from a couple of women and a few men aged 18 to 49. The study, taken as a whole, reports: In this cohort, only blood was sampled, and tissue repertoires likely differ.

The authors distributed each subset's genomic DNA evenly over several immunoSEQ plates. Clones were read by immunoSEQ multiplex PCR, and TCRdb kept only the in-frame ones, dropping some. The sample lists about 980,000 clones; over 60% were seen once. CDR1 MNHNS and CDR2 SASEGT come from the germline V gene. With 2 bases removed from V and 7 bases from J, the gap between germline ends came to 8 bases. CDR3 length equals 12 residues. Every contributor of samples was a Caucasian grown-up residing in Nashville, Tennessee. Specimen: memory CD4+ T cells sorted from blood. Regarding subset: CD45RA-negative fraction. The chain has TRBV6-1 and TRBJ1-2, with D hard to call. The TCR comes from a man between 18 and 29 years old in good health. The CDR3 sequence: CASSERQFGYTF. The CDR3 coding sequence is TGTGCCAGCAGTGAAAGGCAGTTTGGCTACACCTTC.